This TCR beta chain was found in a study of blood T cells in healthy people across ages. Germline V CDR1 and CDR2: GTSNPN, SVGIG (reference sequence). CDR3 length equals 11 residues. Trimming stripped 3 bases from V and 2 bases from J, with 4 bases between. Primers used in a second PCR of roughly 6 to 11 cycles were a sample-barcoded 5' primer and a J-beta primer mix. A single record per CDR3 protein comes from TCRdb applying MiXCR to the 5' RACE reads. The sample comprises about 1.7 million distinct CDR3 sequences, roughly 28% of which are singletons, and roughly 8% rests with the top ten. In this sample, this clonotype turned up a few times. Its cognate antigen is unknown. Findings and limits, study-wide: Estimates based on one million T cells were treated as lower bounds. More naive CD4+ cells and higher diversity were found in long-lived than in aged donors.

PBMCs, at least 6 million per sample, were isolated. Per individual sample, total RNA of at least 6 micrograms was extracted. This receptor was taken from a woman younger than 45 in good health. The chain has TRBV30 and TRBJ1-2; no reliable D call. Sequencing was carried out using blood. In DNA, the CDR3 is TGTGCCTGGAGGGGGAACTATGGCTACACCTTC. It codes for CAWRGNYGYTF.